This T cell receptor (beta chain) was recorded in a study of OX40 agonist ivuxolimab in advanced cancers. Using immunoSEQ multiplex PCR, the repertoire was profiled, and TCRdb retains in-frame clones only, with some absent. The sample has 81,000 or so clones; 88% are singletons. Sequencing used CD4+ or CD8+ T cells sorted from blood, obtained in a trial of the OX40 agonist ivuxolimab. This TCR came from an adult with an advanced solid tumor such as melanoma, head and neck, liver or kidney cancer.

The CDR3 sequence is CASSAYRGETEAFF. The DNA for the CDR3 is TGCGCCAGCAGCGCGTACAGGGGAGAGACTGAAGCTTTCTTT. The chain combines TRBV5-1 with TRBJ1-1, with 7 bases identical to TRBD1. Germline V gene sequence: CDR1 SGHRS, CDR2 YFSETQ. J lost 5 bases, V lost 4 bases, and 8 bases had no gene match. CDR3 length: 14 amino acids.